This T cell receptor (beta chain) stems from a study of T cell changes during pregnancy in multiple sclerosis. The length of the CDR3 is 14 residues. CDR1 and CDR2 (germline): SGHTS, YDEGEE. V was cut by 1 base and J by 8 bases, with 15 bases left in between. Profiled with immunoSEQ multiplex PCR; TCRdb holds only in-frame clones, not every one. The repertoire holds just under 80,000 clones, with 90% to 95% as singletons. The chain uses TRBV5-8 and TRBJ1-2; D is perhaps TRBD1 (5 bases). The starting material was peripheral blood, obtained in the first trimester of pregnancy. This TCR was sampled from a female donor with multiple sclerosis, enrolled in a pregnancy study. The CDR3 loop reads CASSLTGSLYGYTF. The CDR3 nucleotides read TGTGCCAGCAGCTTGACAGGTTCACTTTACGGCTACACCTTC.